Each of the 29 T cell receptor beta chains below was sequenced from the same sample in a study of T cells in narcolepsy. Assay: immunoSEQ multiplex PCR; the TCRdb copy retains only in-frame clones and omits some. The sample lists tens of thousands of clones; 65% to 90% were seen once. The specimen sequenced was memory (CD45RA-) CD4+ T cells from blood. The origin of the receptors is a human donor in good health.

The chain combines TRBV7-6 with TRBJ2-3; maybe TRBD1 (6 bases). This CDR3 comprises 14 residues. Germline CDR1 is SGHVS and CDR2 is FNYEAQ. V gave up 5 bases and J gave up 3 bases, with 12 bases separating them. The CDR3 nucleotides are TGTGCCAGCAGCCTGAGGACAGTTACAGATACGCAGTATTTT. Amino acid sequence: CASSLRTVTDTQYF.

The J gene is TRBJ2-2, the V gene TRBV28, with D unresolved. CDR3 length equals 12 residues. The V gene lost 5 bases and the J gene lost 7 bases, with 8 bases spanning the gap. Germline V gene sequence: CDR1 MDHEN, CDR2 SYDVKM. The chain's CDR3 is CASSRSDGELFF. In DNA, the CDR3 is TGTGCCAGCAGTAGGTCGGACGGGGAGCTGTTTTTT.

This chain uses TRBV6-5 with TRBJ2-7; 11 bases match TRBD1. Trimming at V came to 6 bases and at J to 5 bases, leaving 6 bases not matched to a gene. Germline V gives CDR1 MNHEY, CDR2 SVGAGI. The CDR3 contains 14 residues. CDR3 sequence reads: CASSRGTGGNEQYF. DNA for the CDR3: TGTGCCAGCAGCAGGGGGACAGGGGGGAACGAGCAGTACTTC.

This rearrangement joins TRBV7-8 to TRBJ1-1, with D possibly being TRBD1 (5 bases). Germline assignment: CDR1 SGHVS and CDR2 FQNEAQ. The CDR3 length is 13 residues. Trimming cost V 1 base and J 3 bases, with 6 bases left between them. CDR3 nucleotide sequence: TGTGCCAGCAGCTTAGGGGGGGACACTGAAGCTTTCTTT. This gives the protein CASSLGGDTEAFF. Using reference TRBV7-8 and TRBJ1-1 for the parts outside the CDR3, the full variable domain is GAGVSQSPRYKVAKRGQDVALRCDPISGHVSLFWYQQALGQGPEFLTYFQNEAQLDKSGLPSDRFFAERPEGSVSTLKIQRTQQEDSAVYLCASSLGGDTEAFFGQGTRLTVV.

V usage is TRBV4-2 and J usage is TRBJ2-7; D gene ambiguous. V lost 0 bases and J 4 bases, leaving 13 bases between the germline ends. CDR1 LGHNA and CDR2 YNFKEQ come from the germline V gene. The length of the CDR3 is 15 residues. The CDR3: CASSQEGSETYEQYF. The CDR3 bases are TGTGCCAGCAGCCAAGAGGGGTCAGAAACTTACGAGCAGTACTTC.

This clone has only one observation. This same CDR3 is encoded by further DNA sequences in the sample. This rearrangement joins TRBV5-6 to TRBJ1-2; TRBD1 aligns across 8 bases. With V trimmed by 1 base and J by 5 bases, 4 bases remained unmatched. The CDR3 is made up of 14 amino acids. CDR1 SGHDT and CDR2 YYEEEE come from the germline V gene. CDR3: CASSLKNRGYGYTF. Here the CDR3 DNA reads TGTGCCAGCAGCTTGAAAAACAGGGGGTATGGCTACACCTTC.

J is TRBJ2-2 and V is TRBV5-1, with TRBD2 matching over 16 bases. Germline V gene lookup returns CDR1 SGHRS and CDR2 YFSETQ. V lost 3 bases to trimming and J lost 1 base; unmatched junction nucleotides: 6. The length of the CDR3 is 19 residues. CDR3 DNA: TGCGCCAGCAGCTCGGGACTAGCGGGAGGGCCCGGGAACACCGGGGAGCTGTTTTTT. Its protein is CASSSGLAGGPGNTGELFF.

The rearrangement uses TRBV6-5 and TRBJ1-2, with TRBD1 identical over 7 bases. From germline, CDR1 is MNHEY and CDR2 SVGAGI. The V gene end was trimmed by 7 bases and the J gene end by 3 bases; junction bases not matched to a gene: 8. This CDR3 has 14 amino acids. CDR3 in amino acids: CASKRTGSYYGYTF. In DNA form, the CDR3 reads TGTGCCAGCAAACGGACAGGCTCCTACTATGGCTACACCTTC.

The genes are TRBV2 and TRBJ2-3, with 7 bases fitting TRBD1. CDR1 is SNHLY, CDR2 FYNNEI, per germline. The CDR3 is made up of 15 amino acids. V was pared by 6 bases and J by 2 bases, with 8 bases of the junction left unmatched. The CDR3 nucleotides are TGTGCCAGCAGCCGAGGACAGGTGTACACAGATACGCAGTATTTT. Translated, it gives CASSRGQVYTDTQYF. The entire variable domain, with the rest obtained from reference TRBV2 and TRBJ2-3, is as follows: EPEVTQTPSHQVTQMGQEVILRCVPISNHLYFYWYRQILGQKVEFLVSFYNNEISEKSEIFDDQFSVERPDGSNFTLKIRSTKLEDSAMYFCASSRGQVYTDTQYFGPGTRLTVL.

The chain couples TRBV7-2 to TRBJ2-5; no clear D gene. The J call may be mistaken, given a closer DNA end match to TRBJ2-7. The CDR3 spans 16 residues. CDR1 SGHTA and CDR2 FQGNSA come from the germline V gene. The CDR3 DNA is TGTGCCAGCAGTCACCTGCCAGGACGACTCTCCTACGAGCAGTACTTC. Protein sequence: CASSHLPGRLSYEQYF.

This rearrangement joins TRBV5-1 to TRBJ1-1; TRBD1 aligns across 8 bases. V trimming: 3 bases; J trimming: 1 base; junction bases outside the gene matches: 2. CDR1 is SGHRS, CDR2 YFSETQ, per germline. The CDR3 has 14 residues. The CDR3 DNA is TGCGCCAGCAGCTCAGGACAGGGGAACACTGAAGCTTTCTTT. It yields the protein CASSSGQGNTEAFF.

The V gene is TRBV25-1, the J gene TRBJ1-2; the D gene is possibly TRBD1 (5 bases). The CDR3 has 14 residues. V was cut by 6 bases and J by 7 bases, with 18 bases left in between. Germline V CDR1 and CDR2: MGHDK, SYGVNS. CDR3 region: CASSRGQESSGYTF. The CDR3 DNA reads TGTGCCAGCAGCCGGGGCCAAGAGAGTAGTGGCTACACCTTC.

The chain employs TRBV7-8 and TRBJ1-5; D not resolved. CDR3 length: 14 residues. Germline-derived CDR1 and CDR2 are SGHVS and FQNEAQ. Trimming removed 0 bases at V and 5 bases at J, with 8 bases between. CDR3 in DNA: TGTGCCAGCAGCTTAGCTATGAAGGATCAGCCCCAGCATTTT. It specifies CASSLAMKDQPQHF.

This clone was seen only a few times. This sequence joins TRBV5-1 and TRBJ2-6, with TRBD1 matching 7 bases. Germline CDR1 and CDR2: SGHRS and YFSETQ. Germline trimming cut 0 bases from V and 3 bases from J; bases unmatched to any gene: 6. This CDR3 spans 17 amino acids. CDR3 sequence: CASSLVVGGGGANVLTF. The CDR3 nucleotides are TGCGCCAGCAGCTTGGTAGTAGGGGGCGGTGGGGCCAACGTCCTGACTTTC. Looking up the rest from reference TRBV5-1 and TRBJ2-6 gives the full variable domain: KAGVTQTPRYLIKTRGQQVTLSCSPISGHRSVSWYQQTPGQGLQFLFEYFSETQRNKGNFPGRFSGRQFSNSRSEMNVSTLELGDSALYLCASSLVVGGGGANVLTFGAGSRLTVL.

The chain employs TRBV11-1 and TRBJ2-1; perhaps D is TRBD1 or TRBD2 (5 bases each). Germline V gives CDR1 SGHAT, CDR2 FQDESV (reference sequence). The length of the CDR3 is 19 residues. The V and J ends lost 0 bases and 7 bases respectively, with 25 bases between them. CDR3 loop: CASSLALSRSGDRGNEQFF. The DNA of the CDR3 is TGTGCCAGCAGCTTAGCGCTGTCCCGAAGTGGGGACCGGGGAAATGAGCAGTTCTTC. The full variable domain, completed using reference TRBV11-1 and TRBJ2-1, is EAEVAQSPRYKITEKSQAVAFWCDPISGHATLYWYRQILGQGPELLVQFQDESVVDDSQLPKDRFSAERLKGVDSTLKIQPAELGDSAMYLCASSLALSRSGDRGNEQFFGPGTRLTVL.

This chain links TRBV6-1 with TRBJ2-3; D might be TRBD2 (5 bases). The CDR3 totals 13 residues. V lost 5 bases and J 10 bases, leaving 16 bases between the germline ends. Germline assignment: CDR1 MNHNS and CDR2 SASEGT. The CDR3 bases are TGTGCCAGCAGTCCGACTATGGTCGGTCCGCAGTATTTT. It codes for CASSPTMVGPQYF.

The chain links TRBV10-3 to TRBJ2-7; 9 bases are a match to TRBD1. Unmatched junction bases numbered 6, after V lost 2 bases and J lost 10 bases. Per germline, CDR1 ENHRY and CDR2 SYGVKD. The CDR3 runs 13 residues. CDR3 DNA: TGTGCCATCAGTGAGGAGACAGGGGGTCTACAGTACTTC. Translation gives CAISEETGGLQYF.

The rearrangement uses TRBV28 and TRBJ2-4, with a weak D call TRBD2 (6 bases). Germline CDR1 and CDR2: MDHEN and SYDVKM. With 7 bases removed from V and 7 bases from J, the gap between germline ends came to 17 bases. This CDR3 contains 14 residues. The CDR3 spells CASTLRGTSNIQYF. CDR3 nucleotide sequence: TGTGCCAGCACCCTTAGAGGGACTTCCAACATTCAGTACTTC.

This chain joins TRBV6-1 and TRBJ1-1; D remains ambiguous. CDR3 length equals 13 residues. The germline V and J ends were trimmed by 5 bases and 1 base, with 8 bases remaining between them. CDR1 is MNHNS and CDR2 is SASEGT in the germline V gene. CDR3: CASSTPRNTEAFF. CDR3 sequence (DNA): TGTGCCAGCAGTACACCAAGGAACACTGAAGCTTTCTTT.

The chain links TRBV29-1 to TRBJ2-7, with TRBD2 matching 7 bases. The CDR3 loop spans 14 amino acids. The V and J ends lost 5 bases and 1 base, in that order; junction bases with no gene match: 8. Germline V gene data show CDR1 as SQVTM and CDR2 as ANQGSEA. The CDR3 reads CSVSAAGDSYEQYF. CDR3 in DNA: TGCAGCGTTTCGGCGGCGGGAGATTCCTACGAGCAGTACTTC.

This clone was observed once. This sequence joins TRBV7-2 and TRBJ2-1; 10 positions match TRBD2. The CDR3 extends over 18 amino acids. Per the germline V gene, CDR1 is SGHTA and CDR2 is FQGNSA. V was clipped by 0 bases and J by 0 bases; unmatched bases: 5. Here the CDR3 DNA reads TGTGCCAGCAGCTTAGCCCTAGCGGGAGCGAGCTCCTACAATGAGCAGTTCTTC. Translating gives CASSLALAGASSYNEQFF.

The J gene is TRBJ2-7, the V gene TRBV20-1; D might be TRBD2 (5 bases). CDR1 DFQATT and CDR2 SNEGSKA come from the germline V gene (reference sequence). CDR3 length: 11 amino acids. Trimming removed 5 bases from V and 6 bases from J, with 11 bases in between. CDR3 loop: CSAPGDFEQYF. CDR3 coding DNA: TGCAGTGCTCCCGGGGATTTCGAGCAGTACTTC.

In nucleotides, the CDR3 is TGTGCCAGCAGCTTAGCTAGCGGGGCTATCAATGAGCAGTTCTTC. Its protein product is CASSLASGAINEQFF. The chain carries TRBV7-2 and TRBJ2-1, with TRBD2 matching 8 bases. CDR1 and CDR2 from the germline V gene are SGHTA and FQGNSA. This CDR3 region has 15 residues. V shed 0 bases, J shed 6 bases, and the junction held 4 bases outside the gene matches. Filled out from reference TRBV7-2 and TRBJ2-1, the complete variable domain reads GAGVSQSPSNKVTEKGKDVELRCDPISGHTALYWYRQSLGQGLEFLIYFQGNSAPDKSGLPSDRFSAERTGGSVSTLTIQRTQQEDSAVYLCASSLASGAINEQFFGPGTRLTVL.

This clone was counted between two and nine times. V usage is TRBV19 and J usage is TRBJ1-1, with D possibly TRBD1 on 5 matching bases. Trimming left V 1 base short and J 5 bases short, with 14 bases between. The CDR3 is 15 amino acids. Per the germline V gene, CDR1 is LNHDA and CDR2 is SQIVND (reference sequence). CDR3 DNA sequence: TGTGCCAGTAGTATAGCCCCTGGGGGGTGGACTGAAGCTTTCTTT. It translates to CASSIAPGGWTEAFF.

V and J are TRBV19 and TRBJ1-5; 7 bases align to TRBD1. Germline V gene data show CDR1 as LNHDA and CDR2 as SQIVND (reference sequence). V shed 3 bases, J shed 3 bases, and the junction held 2 bases outside the gene matches. This CDR3 has 14 residues. The CDR3, as DNA: TGTGCCAGTAGTATGACAGGGTCCAATCAGCCCCAGCATTTT. Its protein is CASSMTGSNQPQHF.

CDR3 coding DNA: TGTGCCAGCAGTTTGCGGGAGCCAGATACGCAGTATTTT. Amino acid sequence: CASSLREPDTQYF. The chain uses TRBV28 and TRBJ2-3; 7 nucleotides align to TRBD2. The CDR3 consists of 13 residues. Germline-derived CDR1 and CDR2 are MDHEN and SYDVKM. The V and J ends lost 3 bases and 4 bases, in that order; junction bases with no gene match: 1. The full variable domain, rest sourced from reference TRBV28 and TRBJ2-3, is DVKVTQSSRYLVKRTGEKVFLECVQDMDHENMFWYRQDPGLGLRLIYFSYDVKMKEKGDIPEGYSVSREKKERFSLILESASTNQTSMYLCASSLREPDTQYFGPGTRLTVL.

This chain links TRBV6-5 with TRBJ1-2; D remains ambiguous. Trimming shortened V by 5 bases and J by 2 bases, and 9 bases separated the two germline ends. The CDR3 is 13 amino acids. Germline-derived CDR1 and CDR2 are MNHEY and SVGAGI. The CDR3 region has the DNA TGTGCCAGCAGTGAACGCAGAAACTATGGCTACACCTTC. It is translated as CASSERRNYGYTF.

The chain is built from TRBV6-5 and TRBJ1-3; no definite D call. The V gene lost 7 bases and the J gene lost 4 bases, with 14 bases spanning the gap. Germline lookup yields CDR1 MNHEY and CDR2 SVGAGI. CDR3 length equals 14 residues. The CDR3 loop reads CASIGGGLGNTIYF. The CDR3 nucleotides read TGTGCCAGCATTGGCGGCGGGCTCGGAAACACCATATATTTT.

This chain connects TRBV21-1 to TRBJ1-1; the table gives TRBD1 as D, unverified against the DNA. TRBV21-1 represents a pseudogene. CDR3 length: 17 amino acids. The CDR3 reads CASSKGGTGDGDTEAFF. The CDR3 DNA sequence: TGTGCCAGCAGCAAAGGGGGGACAGGGGATGGGGACACTGAAGCTTTCTTT.